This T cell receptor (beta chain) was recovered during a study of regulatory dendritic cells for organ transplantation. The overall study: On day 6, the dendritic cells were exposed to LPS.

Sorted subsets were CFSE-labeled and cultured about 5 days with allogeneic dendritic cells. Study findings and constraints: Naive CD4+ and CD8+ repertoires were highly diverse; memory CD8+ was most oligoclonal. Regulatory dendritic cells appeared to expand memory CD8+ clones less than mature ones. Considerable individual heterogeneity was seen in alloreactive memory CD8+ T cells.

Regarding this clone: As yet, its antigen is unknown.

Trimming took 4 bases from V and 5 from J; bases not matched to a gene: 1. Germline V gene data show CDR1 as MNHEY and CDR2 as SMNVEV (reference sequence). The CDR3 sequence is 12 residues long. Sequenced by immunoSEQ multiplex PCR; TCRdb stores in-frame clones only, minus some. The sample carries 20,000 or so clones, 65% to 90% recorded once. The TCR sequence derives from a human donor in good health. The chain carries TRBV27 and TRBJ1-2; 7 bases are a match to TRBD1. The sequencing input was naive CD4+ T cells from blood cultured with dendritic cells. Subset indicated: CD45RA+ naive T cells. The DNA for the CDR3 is TGTGCCAGCAGTTCACAGGGGTATGGCTACACCTTC. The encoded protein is CASSSQGYGYTF.